This T cell receptor (beta chain) was documented in a study of shared clonotypes between healthy human individuals. General study findings and limits: Shared clonotypes across all four donors exceeded non-shared ones in generation probability. For naive CD4 cells, 5% to 6.5% of clonotypes were shared across a handful of donors.

Naive CD8 isolation took CD45RO-negative cells positively selected for CCR7 and excluded terminally differentiated effector memory CD45RA+ cells. The genomic DNA of each subset was split evenly across several immunoSEQ plates. Libraries were prepared by immunoSEQ multiplex PCR; TCRdb keeps only in-frame clonotypes and omits some of them. The data show fewer than 1 million clones, approximately 96% seen once. Points on this clone: The antigen is unknown.

CDR3 size: 14 residues. Germline CDR1 and CDR2: SGHRS and YFSETQ. The V end was cut by 4 bases, the J end by 1 base, with 9 bases between. The rearrangement links TRBV5-1 to TRBJ2-1; maybe TRBD2 (5 bases). Sample: naive CD8+ T cells sorted from blood. The source is a man aged 25 to 40 in good health. CDR3 nucleotide sequence: TGCGCCAGCAGCCACACTAGTTCCTACAATGAGCAGTTCTTC. This gives the protein CASSHTSSYNEQFF.